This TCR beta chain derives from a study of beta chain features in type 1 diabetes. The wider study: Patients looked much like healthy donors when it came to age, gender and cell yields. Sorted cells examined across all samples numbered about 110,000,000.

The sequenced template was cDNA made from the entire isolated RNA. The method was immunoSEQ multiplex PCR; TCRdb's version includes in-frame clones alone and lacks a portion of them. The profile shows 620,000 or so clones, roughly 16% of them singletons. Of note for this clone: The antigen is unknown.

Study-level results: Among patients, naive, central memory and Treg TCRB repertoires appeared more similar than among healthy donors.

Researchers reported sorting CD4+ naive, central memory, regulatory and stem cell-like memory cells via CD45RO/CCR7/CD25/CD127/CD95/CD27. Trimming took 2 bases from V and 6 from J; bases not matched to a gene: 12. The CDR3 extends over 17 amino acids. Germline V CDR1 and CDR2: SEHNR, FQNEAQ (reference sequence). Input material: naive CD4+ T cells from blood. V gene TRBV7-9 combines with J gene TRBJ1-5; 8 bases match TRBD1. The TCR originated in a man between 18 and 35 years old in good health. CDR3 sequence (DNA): TGTGCCAGCAGCTTATGGTCGGGGCAGGGGGCGGTTCAGCCCCAGCATTTT. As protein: CASSLWSGQGAVQPQHF. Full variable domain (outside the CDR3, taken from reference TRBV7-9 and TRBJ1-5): DTGVSQNPRHKITKRGQNVTFRCDPISEHNRLYWYRQTLGQGPEFLTYFQNEAQLEKSRLLSDRFSAERPKGSFSTLEIQRTEQGDSAMYLCASSLWSGQGAVQPQHFGDGTRLSIL.